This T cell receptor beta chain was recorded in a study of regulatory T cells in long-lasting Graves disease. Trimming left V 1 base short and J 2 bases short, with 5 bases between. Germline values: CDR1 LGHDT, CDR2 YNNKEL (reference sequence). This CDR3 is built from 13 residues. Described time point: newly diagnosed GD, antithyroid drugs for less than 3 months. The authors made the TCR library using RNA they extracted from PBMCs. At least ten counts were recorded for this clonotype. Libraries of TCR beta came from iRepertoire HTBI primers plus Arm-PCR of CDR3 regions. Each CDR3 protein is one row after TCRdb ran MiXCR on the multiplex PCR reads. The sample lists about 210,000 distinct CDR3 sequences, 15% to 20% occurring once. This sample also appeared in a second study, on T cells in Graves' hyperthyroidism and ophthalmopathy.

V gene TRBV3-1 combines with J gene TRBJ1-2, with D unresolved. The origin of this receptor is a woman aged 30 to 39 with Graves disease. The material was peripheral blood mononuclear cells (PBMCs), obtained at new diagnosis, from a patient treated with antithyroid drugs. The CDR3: CASSQVGNYGYTF. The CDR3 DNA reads TGTGCCAGCAGCCAAGTAGGGAACTATGGCTACACCTTC.